These T cell receptor beta chains were read from a single sample in a study of blood T cell repertoires in COVID-19. Some clones are missing from TCRdb's copy, which holds only in-frame ones; the method was immunoSEQ multiplex PCR. The sample has roughly 200,000 clones, approximately 90% seen once. Material for sequencing was peripheral blood. These receptor sequences come from a woman aged 40 to 50 who had recovered from COVID-19. The CDR3 runs from the conserved cysteine through the conserved F or W. The D gene is left open where the match is weak. Size tells how often a clone was seen (once, few, many) or the class of an expanded clone, and some rows leave it out.

TRBD2	NA	TRBV24-1	TRBJ2-3	CATSAPGPRGTSGRAVITDTQYF
NA	NA	TRBV5-8	TRBJ2-1	CASGRSNEQFF
TRBD2	NA	TRBV6-2/TRBV6-3	TRBJ2-7	CASSYSAGEHYEQYF
TRBD1	NA	TRBV5-6	TRBJ1-1	CASSFGQGSTEAFF
NA	once	TRBV27	TRBJ2-3	CASSSQGRDTQYF
NA	NA	TRBV5-6	TRBJ1-1	CASSWTAGAAFF
NA	NA	TRBV28	TRBJ1-3	CASTGWSGNTIYF
TRBD1	few	TRBV18	TRBJ2-2	CASSPRTGDTGELFF
NA	NA	TRBV6-5	TRBJ2-5	CASSYSDGRQETQYF
NA	NA	TRBV20-1	TRBJ2-4	CSASTGIGAKNIQYF
NA	NA	TRBV28	TRBJ1-3	CASCGNTIYF
NA	NA	TRBV27	TRBJ1-1	CASSSGFRNTEAFF
TRBD2	NA	TRBV10-3	TRBJ2-3	CAIRSSGADTQYF
NA	NA	TRBV9	TRBJ1-4	CASSVGERRKLFF
TRBD2	NA	TRBV6-5	TRBJ2-3	CAIRATSGGTDTQYF
NA	NA	TRBV14	TRBJ2-1	CASSPITGDEQFF
NA	NA	TRBV25-1	TRBJ1-4	CASSDQGYNEKLFF
NA	once	TRBV19	TRBJ2-1	CASSMSSGLMDEQFF
TRBD1	NA	TRBV6-5	TRBJ2-2	CASNTGEPGELFF
TRBD2	NA	TRBV5-1	TRBJ2-5	CASSLQTSGNQETQYF
TRBD1	NA	TRBV5-4	TRBJ2-2	CASTRQGAPVTGELFF
TRBD2	once	TRBV2	TRBJ2-3	CASSETSGTGDTQYF
NA	NA	TRBV28	TRBJ2-7	CASRLGNSGFMGEQYF
TRBD2	few	TRBV5-1	TRBJ2-2	CASAGTSKLSGELFF
TRBD2	NA	TRBV3-1/TRBV3-2	TRBJ2-7	CASSQVAGGSGEQYF
TRBD1	NA	TRBV3-1/TRBV3-2	TRBJ1-1	CASSLRDRPREGFF
NA	NA	TRBV7-8	TRBJ2-5	CASSLRERARETQYF
TRBD1	NA	TRBV12-3/TRBV12-4	TRBJ1-4	CASSFDRVKLFF
NA	NA	TRBV11-2	TRBJ1-4	CASSVPGPTNEKLFF
NA	once	TRBV21-1	TRBJ2-5	CASSNGAGPQETQYF
NA	once	TRBV7-9	TRBJ1-3	CASSPFAGNTIYF
TRBD2	NA	TRBV28	TRBJ2-1	CASSRILGGGYNEQFF
NA	NA	TRBV5-1	TRBJ2-5	CASSPWAFKETQYF
TRBD1	NA	TRBV19	TRBJ1-5	CASSRGTGFHSNQPQHF
TRBD1	NA	TRBV6-5	TRBJ2-7	CASSSLRGLYEQYF
NA	NA	TRBV27	TRBJ1-6	CASSFYQLDDNSPLHF
NA	NA	TRBV7-9	TRBJ2-3	CASSLTGYRSLDTQYF
NA	NA	TRBV3-1/TRBV3-2	TRBJ1-3	CASSHTLSGNTIYF
TRBD2	NA	TRBV6-2/TRBV6-3	TRBJ2-1	CASSSSGRFNEQFF
TRBD1	NA	TRBV6-5	TRBJ2-5	CASTRQGQETQYF
TRBD2	NA	TRBV28	TRBJ2-1	CASSLSGTSGSGEQFF
NA	NA	TRBV18	TRBJ2-7	CASSPELTGHGYEQYF
TRBD1	NA	TRBV7-8	TRBJ2-2	CASSAGTGYTGELFF
TRBD1	NA	TRBV18	TRBJ2-3	CASSQTGADTQYF
TRBD1	NA	TRBV15	TRBJ1-2	CATSREPGQGAGVRGYTF
NA	few	TRBV6-5	TRBJ2-7	CASTDPASGYEQYF
TRBD1	NA	TRBV19	TRBJ1-5	CASWDRDQPQHF
NA	NA	TRBV28	TRBJ2-3	CASSLGEANTQYF
TRBD1	NA	TRBV29-1	TRBJ1-6	CSAKTGSDNSPLHF
TRBD2	NA	TRBV29-1	TRBJ2-5	CSVGGIAGWGQETQYF
TRBD1	NA	TRBV19	TRBJ2-7	CASSIHRDRSYEQYF
TRBD1	NA	TRBV7-8	TRBJ2-7	CASSLYRGTRYEQYF
TRBD1	NA	TRBV19	TRBJ1-5	CASSDRARSPQHF
TRBD2	NA	TRBV10-2	TRBJ2-1	CASLLAGGNEQFF
NA	NA	TRBV6-2/TRBV6-3	TRBJ2-1	CASSYGQGMFDEQFF
NA	NA	TRBV10-3	TRBJ1-1	CAISDQGTEAFF
TRBD1	once	TRBV7-3	TRBJ1-2	CASSSGQGTYGYTF
NA	NA	TRBV11-2	TRBJ2-1	CASSLNRVGDNEQFF
NA	few	TRBV3-1/TRBV3-2	TRBJ1-6	CASSQRMDSSTLHF
NA	NA	TRBV18	TRBJ2-5	CASSPTGETQYF